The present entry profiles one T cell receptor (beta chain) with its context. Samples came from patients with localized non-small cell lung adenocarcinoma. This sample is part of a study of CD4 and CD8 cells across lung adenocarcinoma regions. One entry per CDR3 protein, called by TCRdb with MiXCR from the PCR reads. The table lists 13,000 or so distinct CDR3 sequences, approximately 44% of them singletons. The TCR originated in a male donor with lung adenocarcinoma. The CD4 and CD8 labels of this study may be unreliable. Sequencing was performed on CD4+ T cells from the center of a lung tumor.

The CDR3 reads CASSEFGGRGILDKNTQYF. In nucleotides, the CDR3 is TGTGCCAGCAGTGAATTCGGCGGGAGGGGAATCCTAGACAAAAACACCCAGTACTTC. This chain links TRBV6-1 with TRBJ2-4, with 9 bases aligning to TRBD2. Germline CDR1 and CDR2: MNHNS and SASEGT. The trim removed 2 bases at V and 13 bases at J, leaving 24 bases unmatched. The CDR3 covers 19 residues.